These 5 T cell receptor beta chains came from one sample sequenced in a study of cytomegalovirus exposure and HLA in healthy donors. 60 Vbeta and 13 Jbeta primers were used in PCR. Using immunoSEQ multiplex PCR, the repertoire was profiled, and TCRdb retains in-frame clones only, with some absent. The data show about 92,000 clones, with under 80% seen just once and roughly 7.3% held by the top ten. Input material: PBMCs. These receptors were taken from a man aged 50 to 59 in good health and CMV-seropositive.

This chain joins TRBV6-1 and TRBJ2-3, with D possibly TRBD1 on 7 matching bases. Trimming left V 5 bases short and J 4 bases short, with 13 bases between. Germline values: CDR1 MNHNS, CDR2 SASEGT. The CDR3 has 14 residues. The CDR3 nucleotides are TGTGCCAGCAGTCAGGGGGGCTTCGCAGATACGCAGTATTTT. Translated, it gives CASSQGGFADTQYF.

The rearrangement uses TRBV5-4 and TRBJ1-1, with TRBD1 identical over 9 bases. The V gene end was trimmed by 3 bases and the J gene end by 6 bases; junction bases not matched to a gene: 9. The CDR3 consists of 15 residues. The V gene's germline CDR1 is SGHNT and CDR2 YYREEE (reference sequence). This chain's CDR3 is CASSSRQGVLPEAFF. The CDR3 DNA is TGTGCCAGCAGCTCTAGACAGGGGGTATTACCTGAAGCTTTCTTT.

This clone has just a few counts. CDR3 residues: CASSNREGRLNYGYTF. CDR3 DNA sequence: TGTGCCAGCAGCAACAGAGAGGGTCGCCTGAACTATGGCTACACCTTC. The chain employs TRBV28 and TRBJ1-2, with D hard to call. Germline V gives CDR1 MDHEN, CDR2 SYDVKM. V lost 6 bases and J 2 bases, leaving 19 bases between the germline ends. This CDR3 region has 16 residues.

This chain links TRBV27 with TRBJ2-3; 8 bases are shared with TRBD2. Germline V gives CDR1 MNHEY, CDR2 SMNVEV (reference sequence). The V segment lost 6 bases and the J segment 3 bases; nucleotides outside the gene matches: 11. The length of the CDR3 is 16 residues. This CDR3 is CASSETAGGVTDTQYF. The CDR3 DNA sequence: TGTGCCAGCAGCGAAACGGCGGGGGGAGTAACAGATACGCAGTATTTT.

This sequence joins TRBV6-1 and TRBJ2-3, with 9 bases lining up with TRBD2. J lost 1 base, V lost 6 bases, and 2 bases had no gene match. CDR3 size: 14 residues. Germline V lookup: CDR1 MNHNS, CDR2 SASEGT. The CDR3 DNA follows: TGTGCCAGCAGGATAGCGGGGGGCACAGATACGCAGTATTTT. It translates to CASRIAGGTDTQYF.